Listed below are T cell receptor beta chains from one sample, sequenced in a study of blood T cell repertoires in COVID-19. The table came from immunoSEQ multiplex PCR; TCRdb's copy has only in-frame clones and leaves some out. There are some 150,000 clones in the sample; about 80% occur only once, and 25% to 35% lies in the top ten. The sample taken for sequencing was peripheral blood. The receptor set was obtained from a woman aged 55-69 years with acute or convalescent COVID-19. The CDR3 runs from the conserved cysteine through the conserved F or W. Where a row states a size, it is once, few, many or the class of an expanded clone; other rows omit it.

size	V	J	CDR3
NA	TRBV3-1/TRBV3-2	TRBJ1-2	CASSSSRGSGYTF
NA	TRBV2	TRBJ1-2	CATRGDRGYTF
NA	TRBV4-1	TRBJ1-2	CASSHHGGNYGYTF
NA	TRBV29-1	TRBJ1-1	CSVDGGRTEAFF
NA	TRBV6-5	TRBJ1-5	CASSRAGARNQPQHF
NA	TRBV11-2	TRBJ2-7	CASSSRDTTAYEQYF
NA	TRBV5-1	TRBJ1-2	CASSSRWRQGAKGYTF
NA	TRBV5-1	TRBJ1-4	CASSWPGQGHNEKLFF
NA	TRBV20-1	TRBJ1-4	CSAFSGILRFF
NA	TRBV18	TRBJ2-3	CASRGRGGPANPTDTQYF
NA	TRBV11-3	TRBJ1-6	CASSSSSSYNSPLHF
NA	TRBV3-1/TRBV3-2	TRBJ2-3	CASSQGEGTQYF
NA	TRBV5-8	TRBJ1-1	CASSLVSVNTEAFF
few	TRBV3-1/TRBV3-2	TRBJ2-2	CASSQATSGPTGELFF
once	TRBV7-2	TRBJ1-1	CASSLFEGGTEAFF
NA	TRBV2	TRBJ1-2	CASRERGQGNLGYTF
NA	TRBV5-1	TRBJ1-4	CASSQTGSTNEKLFF
NA	TRBV7-6	TRBJ1-5	CASSLAAAGGGQPQHF
NA	TRBV27	TRBJ2-5	CASRPTGRETQYF
NA	TRBV28	TRBJ1-4	CASSFGTGSKLFF
NA	TRBV7-2	TRBJ1-5	CASSGQVNQPQHF
NA	TRBV6-5	TRBJ1-3	CASSLRDMPGNTIYF
NA	TRBV3-1/TRBV3-2	TRBJ2-3	CASSLKRPRATQYF
NA	TRBV29-1	TRBJ2-4	CSVLGQGMPAKNIQYF
NA	TRBV24-1	TRBJ1-5	CATQRGGNQPQHF
NA	TRBV6-5	TRBJ1-1	CASSYSQGEAFF